The 11 T cell receptor beta chains below were found in one sample sequenced in a study of T cell clonality in common variable immunodeficiency. Generated by immunoSEQ multiplex PCR, the TCRdb table keeps only in-frame clones and is missing some. The sample contains around 81,000 clones, none of them singletons. Sequences were obtained from peripheral blood mononuclear cells. The receptors were gathered from a person aged 18 to 70 in good health.

This clone has a count of ten or more. Read data end 3 residues before the CDR3 end; the end is taken from the germline J gene. This chain links TRBV5-5 with TRBJ2-3, with 9 bases that match TRBD2. Per germline, CDR1 SGHKS and CDR2 YYEKEE (reference sequence). This CDR3 is 15 amino acids long. The V segment lost 0 bases and the J segment 3 bases; nucleotides outside the gene matches: 2. CDR3 sequence: CASSLAGLATDTQYF. CDR3 bases read: TGTGCCAGCAGCTTGGCGGGACTAGCTACAGATACG.

This clone was detected ten times or more. The CDR3 reads CSAGTSYNEQFF. CDR3 DNA (partial): TGCAGCGCCGGGACTAGCTACAATGAG. V and J are TRBV29-1 and TRBJ2-1; 8 nucleotides align to TRBD2. Read data end 3 residues before the CDR3 end; the end is taken from the germline J gene. Trimming at V came to 7 bases and at J to 3 bases, leaving 2 bases not matched to a gene. CDR3 length: 12 residues. Germline CDR1 is SQVTM and CDR2 is ANQGSEA.

This clone has at least ten counts. The read ends 3 residues before the CDR3 terminus; that terminus is restored from the germline J gene. V gene TRBV28 combines with J gene TRBJ2-5, with D tentatively TRBD1 (5 bases). The germline V and J ends were trimmed by 6 bases and 2 bases, with 10 bases remaining between them. Germline CDR1 is MDHEN and CDR2 is SYDVKM. The CDR3 is 13 residues long. Incomplete CDR3 DNA: TGTGCCAGCAGAGACAGCCCTCAAGAGACC. Translating it yields CASRDSPQET. The full CDR3 protein is CASRDSPQETQYF.

At least ten counts were recorded for this clone. Read coverage stops 3 residues before the CDR3 terminus; the germline J gene supplies the remainder. The chain links TRBV7-6 to TRBJ2-1, with 7 bases aligning to TRBD2. The CDR3 totals 16 residues. Per the germline V gene, CDR1 is SGHVS and CDR2 is FNYEAQ. The V segment lost 5 bases and the J segment 0 bases; nucleotides outside the gene matches: 7. The CDR3 sequence: CASSDAGVTSYNEQFF. Partial CDR3 DNA: TGTGCCAGCAGCGACGCGGGAGTTACCTCCTACAATGAG.

At least ten counts were recorded for this clone. The CDR3 is cut off 3 residues early in the read; its end comes from the germline J gene. The chain uses TRBV20-1 and TRBJ1-6; TRBD1 aligns across 9 bases. The CDR3 consists of 14 residues. Losses at the gene ends were 3 bases for V and 9 bases for J; bases not matched to a gene: 6. Germline V gene data show CDR1 as DFQATT and CDR2 as SNEGSKA (reference sequence). The sequenced CDR3 bases are TGCAGTGCTAGGGCCGGGACAGGGACTTCACCC. It codes for CSARAGTGTSP. The whole CDR3 protein reads CSARAGTGTSPLHF.

This clone came up many times. Coverage ceases 3 residues before the CDR3 finishes, and the germline J gene fills in the end. The chain joins TRBV6-2 or TRBV6-3 to TRBJ2-6; D unresolved. Germline loops: CDR1 MNHEY, CDR2 SVGEGT. The germline V and J ends were trimmed by 10 bases and 0 bases, with 16 bases remaining between them. The CDR3 loop spans 16 amino acids. The CDR3 here is CAISTAPLSGANVLTF. CDR3 DNA (partial): TGTGCCATTAGCACGGCGCCTCTCTCTGGGGCCAACGTC.

This clone has ten or more counts. From the germline J gene comes the end of the CDR3, since the read stops 3 residues before it. The chain joins TRBV7-2 to TRBJ2-1; D remains ambiguous. The CDR3 extends over 13 amino acids. Per germline, CDR1 SGHTA and CDR2 FQGNSA. The V end lost 0 bases, the J end lost 7 bases, and 7 bases lay between the germline ends. The CDR3 protein is CASSLAKGNEQFF. The sequenced part of the CDR3 DNA is TGTGCCAGCAGCTTAGCGAAAGGGAATGAG.

At least ten counts were recorded for this clone. Coverage ceases 3 residues before the CDR3 finishes, and the germline J gene fills in the end. V usage is TRBV5-6 and J usage is TRBJ2-4, with D perhaps matching TRBD2 (6 bases). The CDR3 length is 15 residues. The V gene's germline CDR1 is SGHDT and CDR2 YYEEEE. The V end lost 4 bases, the J end lost 4 bases, and 15 bases lay between the germline ends. The CDR3 reads CASSGLLAGKNIQYF. The part of the CDR3 DNA that was read is TGTGCCAGCAGCGGACTACTAGCAGGGAAAAACATT.

The table lists this clone with many counts. The CDR3 goes on 3 residues after the read ends, and that part is filled in from the germline J gene. This rearrangement joins TRBV5-4 to TRBJ2-7, with 11 positions matching TRBD1. The CDR3 sequence is 16 residues long. V shed 0 bases, J shed 4 bases, and the junction held 6 bases outside the gene matches. The germline V gene encodes CDR1 SGHNT and CDR2 YYREEE (reference sequence). The sequenced part of the CDR3 DNA is TGTGCCAGCAGCTTGGGTGGACAGGGGGCCTCTTACGAG. This translates into CASSLGGQGASYE. The complete CDR3 reads CASSLGGQGASYEQYF.

This clone was counted many times. The CDR3 end falls 3 residues outside the read, so it is completed with the germline J gene. The V and J genes are TRBV29-1 and TRBJ2-3; 12 bases agree with TRBD2. The CDR3 extends over 14 amino acids. Germline V gives CDR1 SQVTM, CDR2 ANQGSEA. J gave up 4 bases and V 4 bases, and 3 bases lay outside the gene matches. The CDR3 DNA, read in part, is TGCAGCGTTGGGACTAGCGGGAACGCAGATACG. It specifies CSVGTSGNADT. The full-length CDR3 reads as CSVGTSGNADTQYF.

This clone was observed many times. The CDR3 goes on 3 residues after the read ends, and that part is filled in from the germline J gene. The rearrangement links TRBV20-1 to TRBJ2-2, with 10 bases lining up with TRBD1. The germline V gene encodes CDR1 DFQATT and CDR2 SNEGSKA (reference sequence). This CDR3 comprises 16 residues. With V trimmed by 0 bases and J by 6 bases, 7 bases remained unmatched. This CDR3 reads CSARDWGGQGAGELFF. CDR3 DNA, as far as it was read: TGCAGTGCTAGAGACTGGGGAGGACAGGGGGCCGGGGAG.